Listed below are T cell receptor beta chains from one sample, sequenced in a study of shared clonotypes between healthy human individuals. Only in-frame clones appear in the TCRdb table, and some are missing; sequencing was by immunoSEQ multiplex PCR. The sample shows some 2 million clones, about 94% of them seen only once. The sample consisted of naive CD8+ T cells sorted from blood. The receptors shown here come from a young man in good health. Each CDR3 is given with its conserved first and last residue. A D gene is named only where the DNA matches it firmly. Clone size, where shown, is once, few, many, or a class for clones that have expanded.

TRBV2	NA	NA	TRBJ1-5	TGTGCCAGCAGTGGCCCTTCTGAAGGATTCAATCAGCCCCAGCATTTT	CASSGPSEGFNQPQHF
TRBV11-2	TRBD1	NA	TRBJ1-4	TGTGCCAGCAGCTTTGAGGGACAGGCACATGAAAAACTGTTTTTT	CASSFEGQAHEKLFF
TRBV30	NA	few	TRBJ1-2	TGTGCCTGGAATAAGGGGTATTATGGCTACACCTTC	CAWNKGYYGYTF
TRBV11-2	NA	NA	TRBJ2-5	TGTGCCAGCAGCTTAGGACCTGCGGGAGAGACCCAGTACTTC	CASSLGPAGETQYF
TRBV4-3	NA	NA	TRBJ2-3	TGCGCCAGCAGCCAGGCCCAGTTGGTAGATACGCAGTATTTT	CASSQAQLVDTQYF
TRBV30	NA	NA	TRBJ1-2	TGCGCCTGTTTACAGATCTCTGGCTACACCTTC	CACLQISGYTF
TRBV5-4	TRBD2	NA	TRBJ2-7	TGTGCCAGCAGCTTGGTAGCGGGAGGGCCGAGCGAGCAGTACTTC	CASSLVAGGPSEQYF
TRBV5-5	TRBD2	NA	TRBJ2-1	TGTGCCAGCAGCTTGGACGGCGGGAGCTCCTACAATGAGCAGTTCTTC	CASSLDGGSSYNEQFF
TRBV5-6	NA	once	TRBJ1-2	TGTGCCAGCAGCTCACCCTATCGGGGAGGCTATGGCTACACCTTC	CASSSPYRGGYGYTF
TRBV9	TRBD2	NA	TRBJ2-5	TGTGCCAGCAGCGTAGGTAGCGGGGAAGAGACCCAGTACTTC	CASSVGSGEETQYF
TRBV11-1	TRBD2	NA	TRBJ2-1	TGTGCCAGCAGCGCCAAAGGGCGGGGGGGACTCGATGAGCAGTTCTTC	CASSAKGRGGLDEQFF
TRBV4-3	NA	NA	TRBJ2-7	TGCGCCAGCAGCCAAGACGCCAGCGGCCTATACTACGAGCAGTACTTC	CASSQDASGLYYEQYF
TRBV29-1	TRBD2	NA	TRBJ2-3	TGCAGCGTTGAAGAGGGGACTAGCGCTGTCACAGATACGCAGTATTTT	CSVEEGTSAVTDTQYF
TRBV6-5	NA	NA	TRBJ1-1	TGTGCCAGCAGTTGGGGAGCGGGGAACACTGAAGCTTTCTTT	CASSWGAGNTEAFF
TRBV5-8	NA	NA	TRBJ2-7	TGTGCCAGCAGCTTTGGGTTTATTGGCCCCTCGGGCAGCTCCTACGAGCAGTACTTC	CASSFGFIGPSGSSYEQYF
TRBV29-1	NA	NA	TRBJ2-7	TGCAGCGTTGTGGATGGGACATACCCCTCCTACGAGCAGTACTTC	CSVVDGTYPSYEQYF
TRBV7-9	NA	NA	TRBJ2-4	TGTGCCAGCAGCTTTGTTGGCGAGGGGCGAGTCGACATTCAGTACTTC	CASSFVGEGRVDIQYF
TRBV7-2	TRBD2	once	TRBJ2-1	TGTGCCAGCAGCTTTAGCGGGGGGTACAATGAGCAGTTCTTC	CASSFSGGYNEQFF
TRBV11-3	NA	NA	TRBJ1-2	TGTGCCAGCAGCTTTAGCCAGGGCGGCCTAATCTATGGCTACACCTTC	CASSFSQGGLIYGYTF
TRBV5-1	TRBD2	NA	TRBJ2-7	TGCGCCAGCAGCTTGGTTCTAGCGGGAGGCGAGCAGTACTTC	CASSLVLAGGEQYF
TRBV9	NA	NA	TRBJ2-7	TGTGCCAGCAGCGTAGGGGACTTAACCTACGAGCAGTACTTC	CASSVGDLTYEQYF
TRBV19	NA	NA	TRBJ2-6	TGTGCCAGTACCGTTTTGGGCGCGACCGTCGGACCTGGGGCCAACGTCCTGACTTTC	CASTVLGATVGPGANVLTF
TRBV5-1	TRBD2	NA	TRBJ2-1	TGCGCCAGCAGCTTGGTTGCTAGCGGGCCGGTTCGGAATGAGCAGTTCTTC	CASSLVASGPVRNEQFF
TRBV30	NA	NA	TRBJ1-3	TGTGCCTGGACCCCGGGGTCTGGAAACACCATATATTTT	CAWTPGSGNTIYF
TRBV14	NA	NA	TRBJ2-7	TGTGCCAGCAGCCAACAGGAGCTCTCCTACGAGCAGTACTTC	CASSQQELSYEQYF
TRBV7-6	NA	NA	TRBJ2-7	TGTGCCAGCAGCCCCGGAGACTACGAGCAGTACTTC	CASSPGDYEQYF
TRBV19	TRBD1	NA	TRBJ2-7	TGTGCCAGTAGCCCGAGGTTTGAGACAGGGCCTTACGAGCAGTACTTC	CASSPRFETGPYEQYF
TRBV27	NA	NA	TRBJ2-7	TGTGCCAGCAGTCCTATGGGGGACTCCACGGCCTACGAGCAGTACTTC	CASSPMGDSTAYEQYF
TRBV6-6	NA	NA	TRBJ1-1	TGTGCCAGCAGTTTACAGGCGCTAACTGAAGCTTTCTTT	CASSLQALTEAFF
TRBV4-1	NA	NA	TRBJ2-7	TGCGCCAGCAGCCAAGTGGGACCCTACGAGCAGTACTTC	CASSQVGPYEQYF
TRBV7-8	NA	NA	TRBJ2-7	TGTGCCAGCAGCTCGGAATACGAGCAGTACTTC	CASSSEYEQYF
TRBV4-2	TRBD2	NA	TRBJ2-7	TGTGCCAGCAGCCAAGGGTCTAGCGGGGTGTCCTACGAGCAGTACTTC	CASSQGSSGVSYEQYF
TRBV7-8	NA	NA	TRBJ2-7	TGTGCCAGCAGCGCCCTTTTTCCAGGACCAATACCCTACGAGCAGTACTTC	CASSALFPGPIPYEQYF
TRBV11-2	TRBD2	NA	TRBJ2-7	TGTGCCAGCAGCTTAGAAGGTGGGAGGGCCTACGAGCAGTACTTC	CASSLEGGRAYEQYF
TRBV12-5	NA	NA	TRBJ1-3	TGTGCTAGTGGTTCTGGGGGGACTAGTGGAAACACCATATATTTT	CASGSGGTSGNTIYF
TRBV27	NA	NA	TRBJ2-7	TGTGCCAGCAGTTCGGGCCATTACCACGAGCAGTACTTC	CASSSGHYHEQYF
TRBV28	TRBD2	NA	TRBJ2-3	TGTGCCAGCCTAGCGGGGATGGGCACAGATACGCAGTATTTT	CASLAGMGTDTQYF
TRBV6-4	TRBD2	NA	TRBJ2-3	TGTGCCAGCAGTGACACCCTAGCGGGGACGACAGATACGCAGTATTTT	CASSDTLAGTTDTQYF
TRBV21-1	NA	NA	TRBJ1-6	TGTGCCAGCAGCAAATCAAGAGGGGGCGTCCCCTATTCACCCCTCCACTTT	CASSKSRGGVPYSPLHF
TRBV5-8	TRBD1	NA	TRBJ1-1	TGTGCCAGCAGCTCCCAGGGGGTATACACTGAAGCTTTCTTT	CASSSQGVYTEAFF
TRBV7-9	NA	NA	TRBJ2-1	TGTGCCAGCAGCTGGGGGGAGGCCGAATACAATGAGCAGTTCTTC	CASSWGEAEYNEQFF
TRBV5-6	NA	NA	TRBJ2-7	TGTGCCAGCAGCTTGGCCGCGACTAGCTCCTACGAGCAGTACTTC	CASSLAATSSYEQYF
TRBV6-1	NA	once	TRBJ2-7	TGTGCCAGCAGTGATCTGGACAACGCCTACGAGCAGTACTTC	CASSDLDNAYEQYF
TRBV5-6	TRBD1	few	TRBJ2-7	TGTGCCAGCAGCCAGGACAGGGGGACCTACGAGCAGTACTTC	CASSQDRGTYEQYF
TRBV10-2	TRBD1	NA	TRBJ1-1	TGCGCCAGCAGTCAGGGGGGGGAGAACACTGAAGCTTTCTTT	CASSQGGENTEAFF
TRBV10-3	NA	NA	TRBJ1-1	TGTGCCATCGGCACAGCTAAAAACACTGAAGCTTTCTTT	CAIGTAKNTEAFF
TRBV7-9	NA	NA	TRBJ2-5	TGTGCCAGCAGCTTAATGGAAGGCCAGTACTTC	CASSLMEGQYF
TRBV30	NA	NA	TRBJ1-2	TGTGCCTGGAGTGGGAGGTCAGGGGATATTTATGGCTACACCTTC	CAWSGRSGDIYGYTF
TRBV6-5	NA	NA	TRBJ2-3	TGTGCCAGCTCTCGCTTTGGAGATACGCAGTATTTT	CASSRFGDTQYF
TRBV4-1	NA	NA	TRBJ1-2	TGCGCCAGCAGCCAAGATCGCAGTCTTTATGATGGCTACACCTTC	CASSQDRSLYDGYTF
TRBV7-9	TRBD1	NA	TRBJ2-7	TGTGCCAGCAGCCCTGAAAGGGGGCAATACGAGCAGTACTTC	CASSPERGQYEQYF
TRBV7-8	TRBD1	NA	TRBJ1-1	TGTGCCAGCAGCTTAGTCAGGGGGATGGCTGAAGCTTTCTTT	CASSLVRGMAEAFF
TRBV4-3	NA	NA	TRBJ2-7	TGCGCCAGCAGCCAAGAAGCGATGGGGGCTGGAAACTACGAGCAGTACTTC	CASSQEAMGAGNYEQYF
TRBV2	NA	NA	TRBJ2-3	TGTGCCAGCAGAACCAGGTACACAGATACGCAGTATTTT	CASRTRYTDTQYF
TRBV12-5	TRBD2	NA	TRBJ2-5	TGTGCTAGTGGTTTATCCCTAGCGGGGACACAAGAGACCCAGTACTTC	CASGLSLAGTQETQYF